The rows below give T cell receptor beta chains drawn from one sample of a study of cytomegalovirus exposure and HLA in healthy donors. Clones were sequenced by immunoSEQ multiplex PCR, and TCRdb holds only the in-frame ones, with some missing. This sample yields 190,000 or so clones, of which roughly 80% are seen a single time; 5.5% to 7.5% belongs to the top ten. Sample: PBMCs. These receptors were taken from a woman aged 45-60 years in good health and CMV-seropositive. Each CDR3 is given with its conserved first and last residue. D genes are given only for firm matches.

j_call: TRBJ2-7
v_call: TRBV10-3
d_call: NA
cdr3_length: 14
cdr3_aa: CAIALGKGTYEQYF

j_call: TRBJ1-5
v_call: TRBV19
d_call: NA
cdr3_length: 14
cdr3_aa: CASSIRDFNQPQHF

j_call: TRBJ2-1
v_call: TRBV5-4
d_call: NA
cdr3_length: 14
cdr3_aa: CASSLVPGNNEQFF

j_call: TRBJ1-2
v_call: TRBV28
d_call: NA
cdr3_length: 15
cdr3_aa: CASRNPGHRSYGYTF

j_call: TRBJ2-3
v_call: TRBV5-4
d_call: TRBD2
cdr3_length: 16
cdr3_aa: CASSYGLAGVTDTQYF

j_call: TRBJ2-2
v_call: TRBV5-1
d_call: TRBD1
cdr3_length: 16
cdr3_aa: CASSTGQGENTGELFF

j_call: TRBJ2-5
v_call: TRBV6-9
d_call: TRBD1
cdr3_length: 15
cdr3_aa: CASSRTGTAQETQYF

j_call: NA
v_call: TRBV5-1
d_call: NA
cdr3_length: 14
cdr3_aa: CASSPTIVTHEQYF

j_call: TRBJ1-1
v_call: TRBV2
d_call: NA
cdr3_length: 17
cdr3_aa: CASSEAWRVGFRGRAFF

j_call: TRBJ1-2
v_call: TRBV6-5
d_call: NA
cdr3_length: 15
cdr3_aa: CASTQGGGVNYGYTF

j_call: TRBJ2-1
v_call: TRBV6-5
d_call: NA
cdr3_length: 15
cdr3_aa: CASRKRREGVHEQFF

j_call: TRBJ1-1
v_call: TRBV29-1
d_call: NA
cdr3_length: 12
cdr3_aa: CSLGMGRTEAFF

j_call: TRBJ1-5
v_call: TRBV28
d_call: TRBD1
cdr3_length: 16
cdr3_aa: CASSSWGQGSNQPQHF